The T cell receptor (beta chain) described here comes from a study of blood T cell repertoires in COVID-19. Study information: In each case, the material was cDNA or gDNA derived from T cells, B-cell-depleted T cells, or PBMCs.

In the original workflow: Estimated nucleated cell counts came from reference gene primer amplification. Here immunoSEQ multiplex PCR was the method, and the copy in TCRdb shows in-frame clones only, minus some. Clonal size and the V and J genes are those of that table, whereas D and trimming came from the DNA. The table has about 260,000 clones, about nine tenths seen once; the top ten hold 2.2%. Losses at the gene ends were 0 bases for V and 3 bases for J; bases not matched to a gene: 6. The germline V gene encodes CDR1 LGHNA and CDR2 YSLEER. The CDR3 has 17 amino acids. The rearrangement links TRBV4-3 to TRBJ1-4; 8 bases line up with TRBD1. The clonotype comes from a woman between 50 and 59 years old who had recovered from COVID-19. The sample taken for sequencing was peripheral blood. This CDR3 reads CASSQDFRGLSNEKLFF. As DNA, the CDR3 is TGCGCCAGCAGCCAAGATTTCAGGGGGCTGTCTAATGAAAAACTGTTTTTT.